The rows below give T cell receptor beta chains drawn from one sample of a study of blood T cells in healthy people across ages. TCRdb re-called the 5' RACE reads through MiXCR, storing one row per CDR3 protein. The table shows more than 550,000 distinct CDR3 sequences, with 22% occurring only once. Sequencing used blood. These receptors were collected from a man in his sixties or seventies in good health. The CDR3 runs from the conserved cysteine through the conserved F or W. Fields, in order: J gene, clone size, V gene, D gene, CDR3 protein, CDR3 DNA. D genes are given only for firm matches. Clone size is stated in some rows and not others, as once, few, many or a class when expanded.

TRBJ2-3	NA	TRBV29-1	NA	CSVQMVGTDTQYF	TGCAGCGTTCAGATGGTGGGCACAGATACGCAGTATTTT
TRBJ2-3	NA	TRBV10-3	NA	CAISESRGTDTQYF	TGTGCCATCAGTGAGTCGAGGGGCACAGATACGCAGTATTTT
TRBJ2-5	few	TRBV5-1	TRBD1	CASTTGVSAETQYF	TGCGCCAGCACTACAGGGGTTAGCGCGGAGACCCAGTACTTC
TRBJ2-3	many	TRBV13	NA	CASSLGSADTQYF	TGTGCCAGCAGCTTGGGGAGCGCAGATACGCAGTATTTT
TRBJ2-5	many	TRBV3-1	NA	CASSQDLSGQETQYF	TGTGCCAGCAGCCAAGATTTGAGTGGGCAAGAGACCCAGTACTTC
TRBJ2-1	NA	TRBV18	NA	CASSPAWNEQFF	TGTGCCAGCTCACCTGCGTGGAATGAGCAGTTCTTC
TRBJ2-7	NA	TRBV10-2	NA	CASIPGTSFYEQYF	TGCGCCAGCATTCCCGGGACTTCCTTCTACGAGCAGTACTTC
TRBJ1-3	few	TRBV5-5	NA	CASSLGAGQGLVGNTIYF	TGTGCCAGCAGCTTGGGGGCAGGGCAGGGACTTGTCGGAAACACCATATATTTT
TRBJ1-1	NA	TRBV29-1	NA	CSVSSGRNTEAFF	TGCAGCGTTTCATCAGGGAGGAACACTGAAGCTTTCTTT
TRBJ1-1	NA	TRBV12-3/TRBV12-4	NA	CASRHLNTEAFF	TGTGCCAGCAGGCATCTGAACACTGAAGCTTTCTTT
TRBJ1-3	NA	TRBV11-2	TRBD1	CASSGDRVGNTIYF	TGTGCCAGCAGCGGGGACAGGGTTGGAAACACCATATATTTT
TRBJ2-1	many	TRBV7-2	TRBD1	CASSSTGTGYNEQFF	TGTGCCAGCAGCTCAACCGGGACAGGCTACAATGAGCAGTTCTTC
TRBJ2-4	NA	TRBV1	NA	CTSSQEGAGPPGAKNIQYF	TGCACCAGCAGCCAAGAAGGGGCGGGGCCCCCTGGGGCCAAAAACATTCAGTACTTC
TRBJ2-3	once	TRBV9	TRBD2	CANKGLAAPLRGDTQYF	TGTGCCAACAAAGGACTAGCGGCCCCCCTGAGAGGAGATACGCAGTATTTT
TRBJ2-1	NA	TRBV3-1	TRBD2	CASSPTSTSGFSYNEQFF	TGTGCCAGCAGCCCAACCTCGACTAGCGGGTTTTCCTACAATGAGCAGTTCTTC
TRBJ1-5	few	TRBV2	NA	CASSESTQVNQPQHF	TGTGCCAGCAGTGAATCAACACAGGTCAATCAGCCCCAGCATTTT
TRBJ2-3	NA	TRBV7-8	TRBD2	CASSLAGTSPGDTQYF	TGTGCCAGCAGCTTGGCCGGGACTAGCCCCGGAGATACGCAGTATTTT
TRBJ1-2	few	TRBV12-3/TRBV12-4	NA	CASSDIQGYGYTF	TGTGCCAGCAGCGACATACAGGGTTACGGCTACACCTTC
TRBJ2-5	NA	TRBV7-2	NA	CASSPRVLGGTQYF	TGTGCCAGCAGCCCCAGGGTGCTTGGAGGGACCCAGTACTTC
TRBJ1-1	NA	TRBV28	NA	CASSIPPGPGYSTTFF	TGTGCCAGCAGTATTCCGCCGGGACCGGGTTACTCAACTACTTTCTTT
TRBJ2-3	few	TRBV7-3	NA	CASSFSAGSTDTQYF	TGTGCCAGCAGCTTCTCTGCGGGAAGCACAGATACGCAGTATTTT
TRBJ2-3	NA	TRBV7-2	TRBD2	CASQTLAGGRDTQYF	TGTGCCAGCCAGACCCTAGCGGGGGGACGGGATACGCAGTATTTT
TRBJ2-3	NA	TRBV7-9	NA	CASSLRARTDTQYF	TGTGCCAGCAGCCTTCGGGCGCGCACAGATACGCAGTATTTT
TRBJ2-5	NA	TRBV7-2	NA	CASNVDSNQETQYF	TGTGCCAGCAACGTAGACAGTAACCAAGAGACCCAGTACTTC